Listed here is a single T cell receptor beta chain. What it recognizes is unknown. TCRdb reprocessed the 5' RACE reads and stores each CDR3 protein as one record, lacking DNA. The sample includes 250,000 to 300,000 distinct CDR3 sequences. This entry comes from a study of T cells expressing NK-cell markers. Broader study findings: Topping the CD3+CD56-NKG2C+ fraction as well were these clonotypes, in a handful of donors.

This CDR3 is 14 amino acids long. Germline V gene sequence: CDR1 SNHLY, CDR2 FYNNEI. This clonotype was obtained from a woman aged 18 to 69 in good health. Material for sequencing was blood T cells: a sorted CD56 or NKG2C T cell subset, CD4+ or CD8+ T cells, or bulk PBMC T cells (not recorded which). This rearrangement joins TRBV2 to TRBJ1-4; the D gene TCRdb calls, TRBD1, cannot be checked with no DNA. The CDR3: CASSTGTTNEKLFF. The whole variable domain, filled in from reference TRBV2 and TRBJ1-4, reads EPEVTQTPSHQVTQMGQEVILRCVPISNHLYFYWYRQILGQKVEFLVSFYNNEISEKSEIFDDQFSVERPDGSNFTLKIRSTKLEDSAMYFCASSTGTTNEKLFFGSGTQLSVL.